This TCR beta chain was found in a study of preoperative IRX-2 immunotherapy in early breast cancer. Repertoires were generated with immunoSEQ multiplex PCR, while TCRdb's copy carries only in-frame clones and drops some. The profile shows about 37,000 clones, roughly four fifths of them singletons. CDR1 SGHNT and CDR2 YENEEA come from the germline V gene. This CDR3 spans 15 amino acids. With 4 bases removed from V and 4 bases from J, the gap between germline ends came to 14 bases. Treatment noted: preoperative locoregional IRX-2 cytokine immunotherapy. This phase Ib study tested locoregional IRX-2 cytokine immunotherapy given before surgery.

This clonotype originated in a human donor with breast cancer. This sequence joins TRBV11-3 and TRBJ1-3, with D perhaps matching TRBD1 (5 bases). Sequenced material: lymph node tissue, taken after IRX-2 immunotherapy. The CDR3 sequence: CASSWGPNLGNTIYF. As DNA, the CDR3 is TGTGCCAGCAGCTGGGGACCCAATCTAGGAAACACCATATATTTT.